This T cell receptor (beta chain) was retrieved from a study of shared clonotypes between healthy human individuals. Study-wide context: CD8 memory received one plate per donor, CD8 naive two, CD4 memory three and CD4 naive three. Points from the study as a whole: Non-shared clonotypes had lower generation probabilities than clonotypes shared by all four sorted-subset donors. Although depth was large, rarefaction showed that sequencing of the sorted subsets was incomplete.

Naive CD8 isolation took CD45RO-negative cells positively selected for CCR7 and excluded terminally differentiated effector memory CD45RA+ cells. As regards this clone: Its antigen is not known. The same CDR3 arises from other DNA sequences in this sample as well.

In the study's own analysis: For the immunoSEQ data, sequences were junction-only without quality scores, so filtering differed. Libraries were prepared by immunoSEQ multiplex PCR; TCRdb keeps only in-frame clonotypes and omits some of them. D and trimming come from the DNA, and the V and J calls and clone size come from that table. The sample gives fewer than 1 million clones, about 96% of which show up once; about 0.25% is in the top ten. Germline assignment: CDR1 MGHDK and CDR2 SYGVNS. Trimming removed 4 bases at V and 4 bases at J, with 2 bases between. The CDR3 loop spans 10 amino acids. This clonotype originated in a man aged 30 to 45 in good health. Input material: naive CD8+ T cells sorted from blood. J is TRBJ2-7 and V is TRBV25-1; the D is unclear. The CDR3 region is CASSGYEQYF. DNA of the CDR3: TGTGCCAGCAGTGGATACGAGCAGTACTTC.